These 6 T cell receptor beta chains were all obtained from the same sample, sequenced in a study of OX40 agonist ivuxolimab in advanced cancers. Method: immunoSEQ multiplex PCR; TCRdb's copy keeps in-frame clones and lacks some. The data contain fewer than 95,000 clones, roughly 90% of them singletons. This specimen consisted of CD4+ or CD8+ T cells sorted from blood, obtained in a trial of the OX40 agonist ivuxolimab. The receptors were sampled from an adult with an advanced solid tumor such as melanoma, head and neck, liver or kidney cancer.

This sequence joins TRBV6-5 and TRBJ2-1, with 7 bases aligning to TRBD2. Germline CDR1 and CDR2: MNHEY and SVGAGI. V lost 5 bases to trimming and J lost 0 bases; unmatched junction nucleotides: 4. The CDR3 length is 15 residues. This chain's CDR3 is CASSPSGNSYNEQFF. The CDR3 DNA reads TGTGCCAGCAGTCCAAGCGGGAACTCCTACAATGAGCAGTTCTTC.

This chain links TRBV2 with TRBJ2-7, with 9 nucleotides matching TRBD1. The V segment lost 5 bases and the J segment 3 bases; nucleotides outside the gene matches: 5. This CDR3 is 14 amino acids long. Per the germline V gene, CDR1 is SNHLY and CDR2 is FYNNEI. This chain's CDR3 is CASSKPGQGYEQYF. CDR3 DNA: TGTGCCAGCAGTAAACCGGGACAGGGCTACGAGCAGTACTTC.

CDR3 loop: CASSPAGGPGELFF. The CDR3 nucleotides are TGCGCCAGCAGCCCCGCAGGGGGCCCCGGGGAGCTGTTTTTT. J is TRBJ2-2 and V is TRBV5-1, with TRBD1 matching over 8 bases. CDR3 size: 14 residues. After removal of 4 bases from V and 6 bases from J, the junction contained 5 bases not matched to a gene. Per the germline V gene, CDR1 is SGHRS and CDR2 is YFSETQ.

The rearrangement links TRBV27 to TRBJ2-2, with D tentatively TRBD2 (5 bases). Germline CDR1 is MNHEY and CDR2 is SMNVEV (reference sequence). The germline V and J ends were trimmed by 0 bases and 1 base, with 12 bases remaining between them. CDR3 size: 17 residues. This CDR3 reads CASSLSAWTLNTGELFF. The DNA for the CDR3 is TGTGCCAGCAGTTTATCCGCTTGGACTCTGAACACCGGGGAGCTGTTTTTT.

J is TRBJ2-3 and V is TRBV7-2; D might be TRBD1 (5 bases). The germline V and J ends were trimmed by 3 bases and 1 base, with 17 bases remaining between them. Germline CDR1 and CDR2: SGHTA and FQGNSA. There are 17 residues in the CDR3. CDR3 in amino acids: CASSLVSWGGRTDTQYF. In DNA, the CDR3 is TGTGCCAGCAGCTTGGTCTCCTGGGGCGGTCGCACAGATACGCAGTATTTT.

The chain is built from TRBV19 and TRBJ1-5; D may be TRBD1 (5 bases). The CDR3 sequence is 14 residues long. Germline assignment: CDR1 LNHDA and CDR2 SQIVND (reference sequence). V lost 7 bases, J lost 1 base, and 11 bases lay in between. The CDR3 here is CASKDPGSNQPQHF. In DNA form, the CDR3 reads TGTGCCAGTAAGGATCCAGGGAGCAATCAGCCCCAGCATTTT.